This is a list of T cell receptor beta chains from one sample in a study of blood T cell repertoires in COVID-19. Some clones are missing from TCRdb's copy, which holds only in-frame ones; the method was immunoSEQ multiplex PCR. The data show 300,000 to 400,000 clones, with about nine tenths seen just once and 7.3% held by the top ten. The specimen sequenced was peripheral blood. The source of these receptors is a woman in her seventies with COVID-19, enrolled during active disease. CDR3s include the opening cysteine and the closing phenylalanine or tryptophan. D genes are given only for firm matches. Not every row has a clone size; where given, it reads once, few, many or a size class.

>TRBJ1-1|-|13|-|TRBV12-3/TRBV12-4
CASRYESGLPVFF
TGTGCCAGCAGGTACGAAAGTGGACTCCCGGTTTTCTTT
>TRBJ1-1|-|13|-|TRBV6-2/TRBV6-3
CASSMSPNTEAFF
TGTGCCAGCAGTATGAGCCCGAACACTGAAGCTTTCTTT
>TRBJ2-3|-|14|TRBD2|TRBV7-6
CASSFAGGTDTQYF
TGTGCCAGCAGCTTTGCGGGGGGCACAGATACGCAGTATTTT
>TRBJ1-2|-|13|-|TRBV12-2
CASRLRRRNGYTF
TGTGCAAGTCGCTTAAGGCGCAGGAATGGCTACACCTTC
>TRBJ2-3|-|12|-|TRBV11-2
CASRRGTGTQYF
TGTGCCAGCAGGCGTGGGACTGGCACTCAGTATTTT
>TRBJ1-2|-|14|TRBD1|TRBV20-1
CSASGNRGAYGYTF
TGCAGTGCTAGTGGGAACAGGGGTGCCTATGGCTACACCTTC
>TRBJ1-5|-|15|-|TRBV19
CASSMADSGNQPQHF
TGTGCCAGTAGTATGGCAGATTCCGGGAATCAGCCCCAGCATTTT
>TRBJ2-1|-|16|-|TRBV6-2/TRBV6-3
CASSPTQGSSYNEQFF
TGTGCCAGCAGCCCTACCCAGGGGAGCTCCTACAATGAGCAGTTCTTC
>TRBJ1-1|once|13|-|TRBV6-5
CASSYDSGFGAFF
TGTGCCAGCAGTTACGATTCAGGCTTTGGGGCTTTCTTT
>TRBJ2-3|-|15|-|TRBV29-1
CSVEGERGAGDTQYF
TGCAGCGTTGAAGGTGAACGGGGGGCTGGAGATACGCAGTATTTT
>TRBJ2-2|few|17|-|TRBV12-1
CASSFFRQWASTGELFF
TGTGCCAGCAGCTTTTTCCGGCAGTGGGCCAGCACCGGGGAGCTGTTTTTT
>TRBJ2-2|-|16|TRBD2|TRBV9
CASTVSGTSGAGELFF
TGTGCCAGCACGGTTTCCGGGACTAGCGGGGCCGGGGAGCTGTTTTTT
>TRBJ1-4|few|16|-|TRBV4-1
CASSHRDRNRNEKLFF
TGCGCCAGCAGCCACAGAGACAGGAACCGTAATGAAAAACTGTTTTTT
>TRBJ2-7|-|15|TRBD1|TRBV3-1/TRBV3-2
CASSLFLTGGYEQYF
TGTGCCAGCAGCCTCTTTTTGACAGGGGGATACGAGCAGTACTTC
>TRBJ2-5|-|14|-|TRBV5-1
CASSLVDRTETQYF
TGCGCCAGCAGCTTGGTCGACAGGACGGAGACCCAGTACTTC
>TRBJ2-4|once|18|TRBD1|TRBV23-1
CASSQANRGPQAKNIQYF
TGCGCCAGCAGTCAGGCCAACAGGGGGCCACAGGCCAAAAACATTCAGTACTTC
>TRBJ2-5|-|16|-|TRBV5-6
CASSYAGRGGRETQYF
TGTGCCAGCAGTTATGCCGGGAGAGGAGGGCGAGAGACCCAGTACTTC
>TRBJ2-3|-|16|TRBD1|TRBV5-1
CASSLGQGKGTDTQYF
TGCGCCAGCAGCTTGGGACAGGGAAAGGGCACAGATACGCAGTATTTT
>TRBJ1-1|once|18|TRBD1|TRBV4-2
CASSHRVITGQLNTEAFF
TGTGCCAGCAGCCACCGAGTAATAACGGGACAGTTAAACACTGAAGCTTTCTTT
>TRBJ1-3|-|13|-|TRBV29-1
CSATPGSGNTIYF
TGCAGCGCCACACCGGGCTCTGGAAACACCATATATTTT
>TRBJ2-1|-|15|TRBD1|TRBV7-9
CASSLGQGNMDEQFF
TGTGCCAGCAGCCTGGGACAGGGTAATATGGATGAGCAGTTCTTC
>TRBJ2-7|-|16|-|TRBV27
CASGYLRSPGLYEQYF
TGTGCCAGCGGTTACTTAAGATCACCGGGACTCTACGAGCAGTACTTC
>TRBJ1-1|-|13|-|TRBV29-1
CSVAQAIITEAFF
TGCAGCGTTGCACAGGCGATCATCACTGAAGCTTTCTTT
>TRBJ2-7|-|14|TRBD2|TRBV11-3
CASSARGGSYEQYF
TGTGCCAGCAGCGCCCGGGGGGGATCCTACGAGCAGTACTTC
>TRBJ2-3|-|14|TRBD2|TRBV10-2
CASSDSGLTDTQYF
TGCGCCAGCAGTGATAGCGGGCTCACAGATACGCAGTATTTT
>TRBJ1-1|-|12|-|TRBV5-1
CASSYQNTEAFF
TGCGCCAGCAGCTATCAGAACACTGAAGCTTTCTTT
>TRBJ2-1|-|14|-|TRBV7-8
CASSKGGFRNEQFF
TGTGCCAGCAGCAAGGGGGGGTTTAGGAATGAGCAGTTCTTC
>TRBJ2-1|-|14|TRBD1|TRBV7-9
CASSLVQGGNEQFF
TGTGCCAGCAGCTTAGTACAGGGGGGCAATGAGCAGTTCTTC
>TRBJ1-5|-|15|-|TRBV4-1
CASSQEAGFGQPQHF
TGCGCCAGCAGCCAAGAGGCGGGGTTTGGGCAGCCCCAGCATTTT
>TRBJ2-3|-|15|TRBD2|TRBV9
CASSVLAGGTDTQYF
TGTGCCAGCAGCGTTTTAGCGGGCGGCACAGATACGCAGTATTTT
>TRBJ1-3|-|19|TRBD1|TRBV9
CASSDPRKGTQGAGNTIYF
TGTGCCAGCAGTGACCCCCGGAAGGGAACACAGGGGGCAGGAAACACCATATATTTT
>TRBJ2-6|-|14|-|TRBV18
CASSRGSGANVLTF
TGTGCCAGCTCGCGGGGCTCTGGGGCCAACGTCCTGACTTTC
>TRBJ1-3|-|13|-|TRBV30
CAWSVLAGNTIYF
TGTGCCTGGAGTGTACTAGCTGGAAACACCATATATTTT
>TRBJ1-2|once|16|-|TRBV5-6
CASSTNRVSLRYGYTF
TGTGCCAGCAGCACTAACAGGGTGTCCCTAAGGTATGGCTACACCTTC
>TRBJ1-6|few|15|-|TRBV6-2/TRBV6-3
CASSYVGLSNSPLHF
TGTGCCAGCAGTTACGTGGGACTTTCTAATTCACCCCTCCACTTT
>TRBJ2-1|-|22|-|TRBV2
CASSGSAGQHAPVPSSYNEQFF
TGTGCCAGCAGTGGGAGTGCGGGACAGCACGCCCCCGTCCCCAGCTCCTACAATGAGCAGTTCTTC
>TRBJ1-2|-|16|TRBD1|TRBV9
CASSPAGTGGGDGYTF
TGTGCCAGCAGCCCTGCCGGGACAGGGGGCGGGGATGGCTACACCTTC
>TRBJ2-1|-|13|TRBD2|TRBV19
CASSGGGVNEQFF
TGTGCCAGTAGCGGGGGGGGAGTCAATGAGCAGTTCTTC
>TRBJ1-2|-|14|-|TRBV15
CATSRDRGARGYTF
TGTGCCACCAGCAGAGATCGGGGGGCAAGGGGCTACACCTTC
>TRBJ1-1|-|15|TRBD1|TRBV5-6
CASSLEGQGRVGAFF
TGTGCCAGCAGCTTGGAGGGACAGGGGAGGGTTGGAGCTTTCTTT